These 23 T cell receptor beta chains were sequenced from one sample in a study of blood T cell repertoires in COVID-19. TCRdb keeps only in-frame clones here, not all; method: immunoSEQ multiplex PCR. Found here are more than 100,000 clones, 84% of them singletons; the top ten hold over 10%. The sample comprised peripheral blood. The receptors here all came from a human donor in a cohort sampled during active or convalescent COVID-19.

This rearrangement joins TRBV18 to TRBJ1-1; no clear D gene. V was shortened by 2 bases and J by 5 bases, with 9 bases between the two germline ends. Germline V gene lookup returns CDR1 KGHSH and CDR2 LQKENI. This CDR3 has 13 amino acids. The CDR3: CASSPLAGTEAFF. The DNA of the CDR3 is TGTGCCAGCTCACCATTGGCGGGGACTGAAGCTTTCTTT.

This clone was counted once. V usage is TRBV6-2 or TRBV6-3 and J usage is TRBJ2-5, with TRBD1 matching 8 bases. After removal of 2 bases from V and 5 bases from J, the junction contained 4 bases not matched to a gene. The CDR3 spans 14 residues. The germline gives CDR1 MNHEY, CDR2 SVGEGT. CDR3 residues: CASSYPGQEETQYF. CDR3 DNA sequence: TGTGCCAGCAGTTACCCGGGACAGGAGGAGACCCAGTACTTC.

The rearrangement uses TRBV6-5 and TRBJ1-6; D remains ambiguous. CDR1 and CDR2 from the germline V gene are MNHEY and SVGAGI. The CDR3 covers 16 residues. V was trimmed by 0 bases and J by 6 bases, leaving 12 bases between them. In DNA form, the CDR3 reads TGTGCCAGCAGTTACTCAGGAGGGTTCGGTAATTCACCCCTCCACTTT. Protein product: CASSYSGGFGNSPLHF.

The gene calls are TRBV7-2 and TRBJ1-1; no firm D call. The germline V gene has CDR1 SGHTA and CDR2 FQGNSA. This CDR3 has 12 residues. Trimming cost V 5 bases and J 10 bases, with 14 bases left between them. CDR3 residues: CASSPAVGSAFF. In DNA form, the CDR3 reads TGTGCCAGCAGCCCCGCGGTGGGTTCAGCTTTCTTT.

The chain carries TRBV3-1 (or the pseudogene TRBV3-2) and TRBJ1-4, with 7 bases that match TRBD1. In germline, CDR1 is LGHDT, CDR2 YNNKEL (reference sequence). The CDR3 sequence is 14 residues long. J lost 8 bases, V lost 3 bases, and 6 bases had no gene match. DNA of the CDR3: TGTGCCAGCAGCCAGTGGACAGGCGGCGAAAAACTGTTTTTT. Translating it yields CASSQWTGGEKLFF.

The chain employs TRBV28 and TRBJ2-5; D gene unclear. V lost 5 bases to trimming and J lost 5 bases, with 6 bases between them. CDR3 length: 11 residues. CDR1 is MDHEN, CDR2 SYDVKM, per germline. In nucleotides, the CDR3 is TGTGCCAGCAGTACTTTGGAGACCCAGTACTTC. Translating gives CASSTLETQYF.

The CDR3 spells CASSMGLRGPNTEAFF. The CDR3 nucleotides are TGTGCCAGTAGTATGGGTCTAAGGGGCCCGAACACTGAAGCTTTCTTT. The J gene is TRBJ1-1, the V gene TRBV19; perhaps TRBD1 as D (5 bases). The germline V gene has CDR1 LNHDA and CDR2 SQIVND (reference sequence). The CDR3 length is 16 residues. V was pared by 3 bases and J by 1 base, with 15 bases between.

This sequence joins TRBV7-2 and TRBJ2-3; 11 nucleotides align to TRBD2. The germline gives CDR1 SGHTA, CDR2 FQGNSA. This CDR3 has 16 residues. V gave up 7 bases and J gave up 8 bases; unmatched junction bases: 14. CDR3 coding DNA: TGTGCCAGCACGACGGGACTAGCGGCCCTAGGTGTTACGCAGTATTTT. This encodes CASTTGLAALGVTQYF.

This sequence joins TRBV7-8 and TRBJ1-6; 7 nucleotides line up with TRBD1. The V gene end was trimmed by 5 bases and the J gene end by 4 bases; junction bases not matched to a gene: 5. The length of the CDR3 is 15 residues. The germline V gene encodes CDR1 SGHVS and CDR2 FQNEAQ. The CDR3 spells CASSPSGQYNSPLHF. The DNA of the CDR3 is TGTGCCAGCAGCCCGTCGGGACAGTATAATTCACCCCTCCACTTT.

The rearrangement links TRBV18 to TRBJ1-4, with D possibly TRBD1 on 6 matching bases. This CDR3 is built from 15 residues. Per germline, CDR1 KGHSH and CDR2 LQKENI. V was shortened by 3 bases and J by 4 bases, with 12 bases between the two germline ends. The CDR3 protein is CASSPGRGVNEKLFF. The CDR3 DNA reads TGTGCCAGCTCACCGGGCAGGGGCGTTAATGAAAAACTGTTTTTT. Full variable domain (rest looked up from reference TRBV18 and TRBJ1-4): NAGVMQNPRHLVRRRGQEARLRCSPMKGHSHVYWYRQLPEEGLKFMVYLQKENIIDESGMPKERFSAEFPKEGPSILRIQQVVRGDSAAYFCASSPGRGVNEKLFFGSGTQLSVL.

This chain links TRBV5-4 with TRBJ1-2; 7 positions agree with TRBD1. The CDR3 is 15 amino acids. Trimming took 4 bases from V and 0 from J; bases not matched to a gene: 6. Looked up from germline, CDR1 is SGHNT and CDR2 is YYREEE (reference sequence). The CDR3 loop reads CASSPDRAPNYGYTF. The CDR3 region has the DNA TGTGCCAGCAGCCCCGACAGGGCTCCTAACTATGGCTACACCTTC.

This chain links TRBV7-2 with TRBJ1-2; a weak D match, TRBD1 (6 bases). The CDR3 length is 14 residues. V shed 6 bases and J shed 8 bases, with 19 bases lying between them. The germline CDR1 and CDR2 sequences are SGHTA and FQGNSA. CDR3 protein: CASRTGMKAVGYTF. Here the CDR3 DNA reads TGTGCCAGCAGAACAGGGATGAAGGCTGTGGGCTACACCTTC. The full variable domain, rest sourced from reference TRBV7-2 and TRBJ1-2, is GAGVSQSPSNKVTEKGKDVELRCDPISGHTALYWYRQSLGQGLEFLIYFQGNSAPDKSGLPSDRFSAERTGGSVSTLTIQRTQQEDSAVYLCASRTGMKAVGYTFGSGTRLTVV.

This chain joins TRBV5-1 and TRBJ2-3; D is unresolved. Trimming took off 3 bases at V and 0 bases at J, with 8 bases between the two ends. The CDR3 is 14 residues long. Per germline, CDR1 SGHRS and CDR2 YFSETQ. CDR3 sequence reads: CASSWADSTDTQYF. CDR3 nucleotides: TGCGCCAGCAGCTGGGCAGATAGCACAGATACGCAGTATTTT.

V is TRBV19 and J is TRBJ1-5; maybe TRBD1 (5 bases). Trimming stripped 5 bases from V and 8 bases from J, with 16 bases between. The CDR3 consists of 14 residues. CDR1 and CDR2 (germline): LNHDA, SQIVND (reference sequence). The CDR3 DNA follows: TGTGCCAGTAGTCCCGAGACAGAGTATGAGCCCCAGCATTTT. It codes for CASSPETEYEPQHF.

The chain recombines TRBV7-3 with TRBJ2-3, with 10 nucleotides matching TRBD2. This CDR3 region has 15 residues. CDR1 is SGHTA and CDR2 is FQGTGA in the germline V gene. The trim removed 5 bases at V and 6 bases at J, leaving 8 bases unmatched. The CDR3 loop is CASSLGLADFDTQYF. DNA of the CDR3: TGTGCCAGCAGCCTTGGACTAGCGGACTTTGATACGCAGTATTTT. Supplemented by reference TRBV7-3 and TRBJ2-3, the full variable domain reads GAGVSQTPSNKVTEKGKYVELRCDPISGHTALYWYRQSLGQGPEFLIYFQGTGAADDSGLPNDRFFAVRPEGSVSTLKIQRTERGDSAVYLCASSLGLADFDTQYFGPGTRLTVL.

V is TRBV5-6 and J is TRBJ1-2; D remains ambiguous. The CDR3 spans 15 residues. Germline CDR1 reads SGHDT; CDR2 reads YYEEEE. V lost 0 bases, J lost 0 bases, and 9 bases lay in between. Here the CDR3 reads CASSLDGGSNYGYTF. In DNA form, the CDR3 reads TGTGCCAGCAGCTTGGATGGCGGGTCTAACTATGGCTACACCTTC.

This rearrangement joins TRBV11-2 to TRBJ1-1, with D possibly matching TRBD1 (6 bases). CDR1 is SGHAT, CDR2 FQNNGV, per germline. This CDR3 contains 13 residues. Between the trimmed V and J ends, which lost 3 bases and 1 base, there was a span of 6 bases. CDR3 sequence (DNA): TGTGCCAGCAGCTTGGACAGGAACACTGAAGCTTTCTTT. Protein sequence: CASSLDRNTEAFF.

The chain links TRBV28 to TRBJ1-6, with D possibly being TRBD1 (6 bases). Germline assignment: CDR1 MDHEN and CDR2 SYDVKM. The CDR3 covers 15 residues. V gave up 2 bases and J gave up 8 bases, with 13 bases separating them. CDR3 DNA sequence: TGTGCCAGCAGTTTAGCAACAGGGATGGATTCACCCCTCCACTTT. It yields the protein CASSLATGMDSPLHF.

The J gene is TRBJ2-5, the V gene TRBV18; D call uncertain. V lost 3 bases, J lost 3 bases, and 11 bases lay in between. The CDR3 is 14 amino acids. Germline values: CDR1 KGHSH, CDR2 LQKENI. CDR3 DNA sequence: TGTGCCAGCTCACCCCTGGCCAGCGAAGAGACCCAGTACTTC. Translation: CASSPLASEETQYF.

The chain uses TRBV11-2 and TRBJ2-3; 7 bases align to TRBD2. The ends lost 2 bases at V and 5 bases at J; junction bases unmatched: 13. Germline loops: CDR1 SGHAT, CDR2 FQNNGV. The CDR3 contains 17 residues. The CDR3 nucleotides are TGTGCCAGCAGCTTACGGGGCGGGAGAACGTTCCGAGATACGCAGTATTTT. Amino acids: CASSLRGGRTFRDTQYF.

This chain connects TRBV5-4 to TRBJ1-6, with 7 bases that match TRBD1. The CDR3 runs 14 residues. Germline V gives CDR1 SGHNT, CDR2 YYREEE (reference sequence). V lost 2 bases and J lost 10; bases outside the gene matches: 6. The CDR3: CASSLQGSRSPLHF. CDR3 bases: TGTGCCAGCAGCTTACAGGGGAGCAGGTCACCCCTCCACTTT. The whole variable domain, remainder taken from reference TRBV5-4 and TRBJ1-6, is ETGVTQSPTHLIKTRGQQVTLRCSSQSGHNTVSWYQQALGQGPQFIFQYYREEENGRGNFPPRFSGLQFPNYSSELNVNALELDDSALYLCASSLQGSRSPLHFGNGTRLTVT.

A few counts support this clone. The chain recombines TRBV14 with TRBJ2-1; TRBD2 aligns across 11 bases. Trimming took 4 bases from V and 9 from J; bases not matched to a gene: 14. The CDR3 is 17 amino acids. The germline V gene encodes CDR1 SGHDN and CDR2 FVKESK. The DNA of the CDR3 is TGTGCCAGCAGCCTCAGACGGGCTAGCGGGGGGCCGGTTGAGCAGTTCTTC. The encoded protein is CASSLRRASGGPVEQFF.

The V gene is TRBV7-2, the J gene TRBJ1-1, with no clear D. Germline CDR1 SGHTA, CDR2 FQGNSA. This CDR3 is 13 amino acids long. V gave up 4 bases and J gave up 4 bases, with 10 bases separating them. CDR3 sequence reads: CASSSNSPTEAFF. The CDR3 nucleotides read TGTGCCAGCAGCTCAAACAGCCCCACTGAAGCTTTCTTT. Drawing the rest from reference TRBV7-2 and TRBJ1-1, the complete variable domain is GAGVSQSPSNKVTEKGKDVELRCDPISGHTALYWYRQSLGQGLEFLIYFQGNSAPDKSGLPSDRFSAERTGGSVSTLTIQRTQQEDSAVYLCASSSNSPTEAFFGQGTRLTVV.